The present TCR beta chain was sequenced within a study of regulatory T cells in long-lasting Graves disease. As for the study in general: Freshly diagnosed Graves' patients had used antithyroid drugs for under 3 months.

Time point here: newly diagnosed GD, antithyroid drugs for less than 3 months. There was RNA extracted from PBMCs, and the TCR library was made from it. Diagnosing Graves' disease relied on the American Thyroid Association guidelines. Libraries of TCR beta came from iRepertoire HTBI primers plus Arm-PCR of CDR3 regions. TCRdb reanalysed the multiplex PCR reads using MiXCR and keeps one entry per CDR3 protein. The table has some 490,000 distinct CDR3 sequences, more than 10% seen once. J lost 5 bases, V lost 2 bases, and 8 bases had no gene match. Per germline, CDR1 LNHDA and CDR2 SQIVND (reference sequence). There are 16 residues in the CDR3. At least ten counts were recorded for this clonotype. What it binds is unknown. General study findings and limits: Persistent Graves' cases showed lower TCR diversity than newly diagnosed cases.

This sample was also put to use in a study of T cells in Graves' hyperthyroidism and ophthalmopathy.

Sequencing used peripheral blood mononuclear cells (PBMCs), obtained at new diagnosis, from a patient treated with antithyroid drugs. The TCR comes from a woman aged 25-40 years with Graves disease. This rearrangement joins TRBV19 to TRBJ1-5; 8 nucleotides align to TRBD1. The chain's CDR3 is CASSIFDRGFHQPQHF. The CDR3, as DNA: TGTGCCAGTAGTATATTCGACAGGGGTTTCCATCAGCCCCAGCATTTT.